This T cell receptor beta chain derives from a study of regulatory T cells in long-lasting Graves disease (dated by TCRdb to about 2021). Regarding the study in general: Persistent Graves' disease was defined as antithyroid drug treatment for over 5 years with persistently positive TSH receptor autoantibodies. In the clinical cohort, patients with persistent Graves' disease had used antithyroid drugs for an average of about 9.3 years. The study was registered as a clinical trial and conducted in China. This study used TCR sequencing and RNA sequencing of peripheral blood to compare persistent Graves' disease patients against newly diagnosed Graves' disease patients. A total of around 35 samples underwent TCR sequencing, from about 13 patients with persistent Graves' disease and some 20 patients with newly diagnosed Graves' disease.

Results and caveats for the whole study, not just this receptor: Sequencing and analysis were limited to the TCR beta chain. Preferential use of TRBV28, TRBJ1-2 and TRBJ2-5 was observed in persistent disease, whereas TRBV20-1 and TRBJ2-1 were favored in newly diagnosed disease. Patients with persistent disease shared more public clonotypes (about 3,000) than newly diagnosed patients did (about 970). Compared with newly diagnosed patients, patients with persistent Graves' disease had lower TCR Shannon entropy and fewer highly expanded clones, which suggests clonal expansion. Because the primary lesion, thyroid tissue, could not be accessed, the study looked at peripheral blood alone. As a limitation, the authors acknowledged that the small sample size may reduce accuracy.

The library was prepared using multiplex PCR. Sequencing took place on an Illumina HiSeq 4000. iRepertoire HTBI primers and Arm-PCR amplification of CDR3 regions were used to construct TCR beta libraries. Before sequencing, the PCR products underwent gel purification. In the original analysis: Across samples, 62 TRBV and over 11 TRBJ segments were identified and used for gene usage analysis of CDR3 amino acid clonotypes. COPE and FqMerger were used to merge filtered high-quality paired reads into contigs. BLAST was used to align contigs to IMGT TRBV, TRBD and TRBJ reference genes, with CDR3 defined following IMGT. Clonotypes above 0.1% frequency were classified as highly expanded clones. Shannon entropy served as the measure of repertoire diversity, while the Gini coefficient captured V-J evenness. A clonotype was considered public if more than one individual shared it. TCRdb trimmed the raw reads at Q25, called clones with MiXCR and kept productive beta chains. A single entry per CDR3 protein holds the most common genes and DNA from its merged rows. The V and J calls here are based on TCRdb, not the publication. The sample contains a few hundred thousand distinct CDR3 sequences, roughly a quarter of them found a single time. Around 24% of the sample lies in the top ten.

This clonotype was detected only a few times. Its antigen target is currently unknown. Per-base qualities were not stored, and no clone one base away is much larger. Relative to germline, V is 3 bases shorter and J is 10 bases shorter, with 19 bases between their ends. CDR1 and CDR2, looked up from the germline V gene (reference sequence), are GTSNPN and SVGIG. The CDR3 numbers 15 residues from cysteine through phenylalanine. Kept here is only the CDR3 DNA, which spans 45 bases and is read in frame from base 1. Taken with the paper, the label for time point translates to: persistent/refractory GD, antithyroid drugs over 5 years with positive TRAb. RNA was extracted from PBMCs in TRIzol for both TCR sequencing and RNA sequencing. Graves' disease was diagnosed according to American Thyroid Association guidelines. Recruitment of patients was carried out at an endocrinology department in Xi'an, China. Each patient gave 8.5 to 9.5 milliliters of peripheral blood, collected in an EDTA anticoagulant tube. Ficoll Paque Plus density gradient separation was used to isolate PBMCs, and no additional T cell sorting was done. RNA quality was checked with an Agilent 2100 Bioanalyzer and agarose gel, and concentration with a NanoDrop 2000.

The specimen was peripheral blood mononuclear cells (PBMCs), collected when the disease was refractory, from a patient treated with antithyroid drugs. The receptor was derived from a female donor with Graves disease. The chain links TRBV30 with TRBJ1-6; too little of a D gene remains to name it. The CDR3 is CAWRPSWRLGSPLHF. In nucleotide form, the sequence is TGTGCCTGGAGACCCTCTTGGAGGTTAGGATCACCCCTCCACTTT.